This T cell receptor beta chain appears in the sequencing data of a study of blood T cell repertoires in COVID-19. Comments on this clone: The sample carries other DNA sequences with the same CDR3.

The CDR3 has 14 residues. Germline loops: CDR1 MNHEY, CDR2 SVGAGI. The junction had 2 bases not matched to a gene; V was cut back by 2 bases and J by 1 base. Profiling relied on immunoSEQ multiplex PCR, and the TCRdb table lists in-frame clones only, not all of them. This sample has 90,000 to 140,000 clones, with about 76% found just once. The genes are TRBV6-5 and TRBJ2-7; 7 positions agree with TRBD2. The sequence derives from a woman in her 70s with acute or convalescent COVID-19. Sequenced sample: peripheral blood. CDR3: CASSYREGSYEQYF. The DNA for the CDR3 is TGTGCCAGCAGTTACAGGGAGGGATCCTACGAGCAGTACTTC.